What follows describes a single TCR beta chain. Its antigen is as yet unknown. Read coverage stops 3 residues before the CDR3 terminus; the germline J gene supplies the remainder. Trimming cost V 2 bases and J 4 bases; bases outside gene matches: 19. The germline V gene has CDR1 DFQATT and CDR2 SNEGSKA (reference sequence). The CDR3 totals 19 residues. The data were obtained in a study of T cells in women clearing cervical HPV infection. Study observations and caveats: Each sample's T-cell count was unknown, possibly confounding richness. TRBV6-7 abundance was lower in cases than controls (about 0.099% versus 0.16%).

Sequencing used immunoSEQ multiplex PCR; TCRdb keeps in-frame clones, though not all of them. The repertoire shows around 30,000 clones; the top ten hold 2.5% to 3.5%. This receptor was obtained from a woman between 18 and 69 years old with a cervical HPV16 infection that either progressed to CIN3+ or cleared (not recorded which). The genes are TRBV20-1 and TRBJ2-1, with 8 bases that match TRBD2. The sample was blood buffy coat. The CDR3 DNA, read in part, is TGCAGTGCTAGACCCCGATTCGACTCTGCGGGGGGTGGGTACAATGAG. Translating gives CSARPRFDSAGGGYNE. Given in full, the CDR3 is CSARPRFDSAGGGYNEQFF.